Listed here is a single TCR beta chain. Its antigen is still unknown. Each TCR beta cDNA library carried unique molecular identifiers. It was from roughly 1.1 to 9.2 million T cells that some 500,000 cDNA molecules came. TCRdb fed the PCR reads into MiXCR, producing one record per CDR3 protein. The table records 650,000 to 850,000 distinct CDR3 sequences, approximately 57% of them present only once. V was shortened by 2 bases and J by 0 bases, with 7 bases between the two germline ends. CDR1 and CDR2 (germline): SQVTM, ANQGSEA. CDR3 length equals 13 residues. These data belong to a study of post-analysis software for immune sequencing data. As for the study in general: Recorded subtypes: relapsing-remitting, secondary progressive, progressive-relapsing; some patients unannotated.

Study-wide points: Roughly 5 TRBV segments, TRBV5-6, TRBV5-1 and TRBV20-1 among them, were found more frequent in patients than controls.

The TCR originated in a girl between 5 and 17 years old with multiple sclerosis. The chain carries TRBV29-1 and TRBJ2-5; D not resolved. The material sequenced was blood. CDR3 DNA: TGCAGCGTTGAACGGCAGAACCAAGAGACCCAGTACTTC. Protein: CSVERQNQETQYF.